A few counts support the clone carrying this TCR beta chain. The antigen is undetermined. The CDR3 has 18 residues. Germline lookup yields CDR1 SGHRS and CDR2 YFSETQ. The germline V and J ends were trimmed by 4 bases and 1 base, with 18 bases remaining between them. This sample was taken from a study of vaccination effects on CD4 cells after COVID-19. General observations from the study: The study found that only 1 of 255 vaccine-induced clones from healthy vaccinees cross-reacted with common cold coronaviruses. Marked clonal contraction was seen late after vaccination (in both infection- and vaccine-induced clones).

The table came from immunoSEQ multiplex PCR; TCRdb's copy has only in-frame clones and leaves some out. The sample lists 40,000 to 50,000 clones, 65% to 80% occurring once. Expansion with viral peptide pools was applied to antigen-specific CD4+ T cells by the ViraFEST assay prior to sequencing. Isolating CD4+ T cells followed about 10 days of culture. All vaccine recipients tested negative for nucleocapsid antibodies and had never contracted SARS-CoV-2 infection. Under 2.5 million PBMC were seeded per well and grown in the presence of about 9 IU/ml IL-2 and around 11 ug/ml peptides. Each culture had half its medium swapped for IL-2 medium on days 3 and 7.

The receptor comes from a human donor who received a COVID-19 vaccine. Sequencing was performed on CD4+ T cells from PBMCs cultured with HCoV-NL63 spike peptides, taken before COVID-19 vaccination. The rearrangement uses TRBV5-1 and TRBJ1-6; tentatively, D is TRBD1 (6 bases). This CDR3 reads CASSRRTAGGSYNSPLHF. CDR3 nucleotides: TGCGCCAGCAGCCGTCGGACAGCCGGGGGGTCCTATAATTCACCCCTCCACTTT.